The entry below describes one TCR beta chain. Antigen: not known. At one boundary the junction diverges from the germline segment, which might be a read error. This specimen belongs to a study of beta chain features in type 1 diabetes. The authors reverse transcribed all of the isolated RNA, so sequencing captured expressed TCRB transcripts. Assay used: immunoSEQ multiplex PCR; TCRdb lists only in-frame clones, some missing. The profile covers 300,000 to 350,000 clones, with around 9.7% appearing a single time and 1% taken by the ten largest. Whole-study findings and limits: The naive, central memory and Treg TCRB repertoires looked more alike in patients than they did in healthy donors. Within each of all four CD4+ subsets, Type 1 diabetes patients had TCRB CDR3s that were moderately but significantly shorter.

CDR1 is SGDLS, CDR2 YYNGEE, per germline. The CDR3 sequence is 13 residues long. This TCR was sampled from a man aged 30 to 45 with type 1 diabetes. This chain joins TRBV9 and TRBJ1-1; D gene uncertain. Sequences were obtained from central memory CD4+ T cells from blood. DNA for the CDR3: TGTGCCAGCAGCATCGACACGAACACTGAATCTTTCTTT. Residues: CASSIDTNTESFF.